The present TCR beta chain was sequenced within a study of blood T cell repertoires in COVID-19. Sequencing was performed with immunoSEQ multiplex PCR; in TCRdb, only in-frame clones are kept and a portion is missing. The sample holds some 100,000 clones, around 90% seen once. Per germline, CDR1 MGHRA and CDR2 YSYEKL. V shed 4 bases, J shed 6 bases, and the junction held 11 bases outside the gene matches. The CDR3 spans 16 residues. The rearrangement joins TRBV4-1 to TRBJ2-3; 9 bases fit TRBD2. This TCR derives from a woman in her sixties with acute or convalescent COVID-19. The material sequenced was peripheral blood. Here the CDR3 DNA reads TGCGCCAGCAGCCTACAAGCGGGAGGCCGGACTGATACGCAGTATTTT. As protein: CASSLQAGGRTDTQYF.